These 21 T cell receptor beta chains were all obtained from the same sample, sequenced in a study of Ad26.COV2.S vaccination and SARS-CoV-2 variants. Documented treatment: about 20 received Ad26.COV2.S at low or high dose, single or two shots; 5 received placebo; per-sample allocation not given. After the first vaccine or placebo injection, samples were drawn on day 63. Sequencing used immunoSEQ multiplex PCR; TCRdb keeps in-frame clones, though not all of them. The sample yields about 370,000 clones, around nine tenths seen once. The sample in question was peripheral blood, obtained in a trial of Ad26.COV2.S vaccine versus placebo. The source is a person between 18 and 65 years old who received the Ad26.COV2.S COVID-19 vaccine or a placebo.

The CDR3 coding sequence is TGTGCCAGCAGACCAACGGGGTACGAGCAGTACTTC. Translation gives CASRPTGYEQYF. The chain combines TRBV2 with TRBJ2-7; D might be TRBD2 (5 bases). Per germline, CDR1 SNHLY and CDR2 FYNNEI. The length of the CDR3 is 12 residues. V lost 6 bases to trimming and J lost 4 bases, with 10 bases between them.

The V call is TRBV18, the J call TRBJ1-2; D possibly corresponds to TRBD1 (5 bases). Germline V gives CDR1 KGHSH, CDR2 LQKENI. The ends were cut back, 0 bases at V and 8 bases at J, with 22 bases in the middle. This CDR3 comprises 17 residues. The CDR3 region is CASSPPSSGQGLRGYTF. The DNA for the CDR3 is TGTGCCAGCTCACCACCGTCCTCGGGTCAGGGCCTGAGAGGCTACACCTTC.

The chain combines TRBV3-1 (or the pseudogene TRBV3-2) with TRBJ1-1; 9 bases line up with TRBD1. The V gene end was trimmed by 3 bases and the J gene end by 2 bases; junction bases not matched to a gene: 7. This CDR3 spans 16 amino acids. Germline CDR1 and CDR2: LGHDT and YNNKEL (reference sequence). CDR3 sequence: CASSQADRGRNTEAFF. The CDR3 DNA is TGTGCCAGCAGCCAGGCGGACAGGGGACGAAACACTGAAGCTTTCTTT.

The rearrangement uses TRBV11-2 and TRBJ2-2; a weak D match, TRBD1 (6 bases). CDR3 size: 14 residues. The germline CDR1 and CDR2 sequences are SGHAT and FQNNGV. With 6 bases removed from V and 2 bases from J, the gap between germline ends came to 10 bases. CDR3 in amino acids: CASRTGGNTGELFF. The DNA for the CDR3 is TGTGCCAGCAGGACAGGCGGTAACACCGGGGAGCTGTTTTTT.

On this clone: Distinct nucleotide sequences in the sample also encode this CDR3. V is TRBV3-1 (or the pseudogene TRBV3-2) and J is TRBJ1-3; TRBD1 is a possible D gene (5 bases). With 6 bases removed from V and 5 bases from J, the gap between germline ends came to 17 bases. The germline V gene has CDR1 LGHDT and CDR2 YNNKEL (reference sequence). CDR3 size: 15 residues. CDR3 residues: CASSPTGLIRNTIYF. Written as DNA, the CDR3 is TGTGCCAGCAGTCCGACGGGACTCATAAGAAACACCATATATTTT.

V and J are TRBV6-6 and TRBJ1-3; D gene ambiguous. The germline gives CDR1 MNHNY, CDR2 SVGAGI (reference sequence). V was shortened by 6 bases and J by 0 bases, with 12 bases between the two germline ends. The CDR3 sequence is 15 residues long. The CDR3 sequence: CASRYSLSSGNTIYF. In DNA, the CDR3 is TGTGCCAGCAGATATAGCCTATCCTCTGGAAACACCATATATTTT.

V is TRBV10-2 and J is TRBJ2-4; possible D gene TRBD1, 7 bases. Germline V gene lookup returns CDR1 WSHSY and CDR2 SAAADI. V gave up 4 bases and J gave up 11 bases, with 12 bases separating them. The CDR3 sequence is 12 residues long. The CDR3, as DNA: TGCGCCAGCAGTGGGGGACAGCGGGTTCAGTACTTC. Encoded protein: CASSGGQRVQYF.

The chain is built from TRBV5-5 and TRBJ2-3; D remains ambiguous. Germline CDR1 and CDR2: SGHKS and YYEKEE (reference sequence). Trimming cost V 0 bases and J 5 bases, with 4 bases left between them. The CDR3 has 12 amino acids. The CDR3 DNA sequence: TGTGCCAGCAGCTTGGGGGGAGATACGCAGTATTTT. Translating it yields CASSLGGDTQYF.

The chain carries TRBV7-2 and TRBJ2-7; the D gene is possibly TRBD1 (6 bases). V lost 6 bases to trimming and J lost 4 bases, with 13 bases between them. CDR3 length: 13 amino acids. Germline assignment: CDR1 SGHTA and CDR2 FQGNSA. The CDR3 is CASSSGTLYEQYF. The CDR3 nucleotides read TGTGCCAGCAGTTCCGGGACATTATACGAGCAGTACTTC.

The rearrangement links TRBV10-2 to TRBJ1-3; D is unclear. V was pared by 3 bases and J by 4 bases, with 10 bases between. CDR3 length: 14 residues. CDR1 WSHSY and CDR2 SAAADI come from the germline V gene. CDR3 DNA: TGCGCCAGCAGTGACCCTAATACCGGAAACACCATATATTTT. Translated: CASSDPNTGNTIYF.

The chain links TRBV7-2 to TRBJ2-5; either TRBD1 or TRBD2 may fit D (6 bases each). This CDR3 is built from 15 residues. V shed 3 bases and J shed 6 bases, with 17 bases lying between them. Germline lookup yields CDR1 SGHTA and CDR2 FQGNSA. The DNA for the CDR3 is TGTGCCAGCAGCTTCCCGCGTTTAGGGGGGAAGACCCAGTACTTC. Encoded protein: CASSFPRLGGKTQYF. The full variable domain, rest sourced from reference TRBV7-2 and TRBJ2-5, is GAGVSQSPSNKVTEKGKDVELRCDPISGHTALYWYRQSLGQGLEFLIYFQGNSAPDKSGLPSDRFSAERTGGSVSTLTIQRTQQEDSAVYLCASSFPRLGGKTQYFGPGTRLLVL.

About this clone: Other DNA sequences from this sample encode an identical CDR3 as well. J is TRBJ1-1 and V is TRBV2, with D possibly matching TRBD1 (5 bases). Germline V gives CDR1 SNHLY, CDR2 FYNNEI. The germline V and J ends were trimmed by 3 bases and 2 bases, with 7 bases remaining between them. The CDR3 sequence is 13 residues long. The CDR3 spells CASSDQGNTEAFF. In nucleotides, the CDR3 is TGTGCCAGCAGTGACCAGGGCAACACTGAAGCTTTCTTT.

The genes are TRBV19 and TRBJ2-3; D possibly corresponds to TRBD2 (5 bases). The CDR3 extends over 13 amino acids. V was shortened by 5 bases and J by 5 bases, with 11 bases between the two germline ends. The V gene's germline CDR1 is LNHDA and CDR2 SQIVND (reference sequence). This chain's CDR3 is CASSGLLGDTQYF. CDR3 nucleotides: TGTGCCAGTAGTGGACTCCTTGGAGATACGCAGTATTTT. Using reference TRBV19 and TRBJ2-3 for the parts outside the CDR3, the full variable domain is DGGITQSPKYLFRKEGQNVTLSCEQNLNHDAMYWYRQDPGQGLRLIYYSQIVNDFQKGDIAEGYSVSREKKESFPLTVTSAQKNPTAFYLCASSGLLGDTQYFGPGTRLTVL.

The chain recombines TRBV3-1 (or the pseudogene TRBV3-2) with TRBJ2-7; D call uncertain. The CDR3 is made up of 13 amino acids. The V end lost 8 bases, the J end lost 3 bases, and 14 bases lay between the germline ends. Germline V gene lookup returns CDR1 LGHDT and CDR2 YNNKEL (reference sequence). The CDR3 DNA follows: TGTGCCAGCCACCCAAGGGTAATCTACGAGCAGTACTTC. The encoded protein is CASHPRVIYEQYF.

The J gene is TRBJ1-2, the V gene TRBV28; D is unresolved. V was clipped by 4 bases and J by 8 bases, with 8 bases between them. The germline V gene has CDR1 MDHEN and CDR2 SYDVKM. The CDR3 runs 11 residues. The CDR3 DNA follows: TGTGCCAGCAGTTCCCCTCCAGGCTACACCTTC. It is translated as CASSSPPGYTF.

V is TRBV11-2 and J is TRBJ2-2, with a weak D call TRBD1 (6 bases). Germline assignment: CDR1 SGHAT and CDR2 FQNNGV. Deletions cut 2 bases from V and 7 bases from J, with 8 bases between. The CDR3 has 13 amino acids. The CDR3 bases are TGTGCCAGCAGCTTATACAGGGACGGGGAGCTGTTTTTT. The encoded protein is CASSLYRDGELFF.

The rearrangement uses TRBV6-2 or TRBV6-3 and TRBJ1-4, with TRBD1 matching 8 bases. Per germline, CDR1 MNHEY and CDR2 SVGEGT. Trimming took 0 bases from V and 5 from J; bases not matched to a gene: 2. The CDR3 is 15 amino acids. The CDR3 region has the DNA TGTGCCAGCAGTTACTCGAACAGGGGGAATGAAAAACTGTTTTTT. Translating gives CASSYSNRGNEKLFF.

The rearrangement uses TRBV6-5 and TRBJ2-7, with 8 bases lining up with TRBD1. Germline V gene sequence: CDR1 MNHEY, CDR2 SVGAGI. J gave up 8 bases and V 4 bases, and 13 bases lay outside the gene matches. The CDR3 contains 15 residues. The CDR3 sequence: CASSLLAGGANKQYF. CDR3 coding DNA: TGTGCCAGCAGTTTATTAGCAGGGGGCGCGAACAAGCAGTACTTC.

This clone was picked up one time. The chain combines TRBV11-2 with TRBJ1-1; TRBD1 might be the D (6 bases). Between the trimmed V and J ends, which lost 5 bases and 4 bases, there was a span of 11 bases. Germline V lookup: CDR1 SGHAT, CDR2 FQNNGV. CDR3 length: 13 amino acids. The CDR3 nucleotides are TGTGCCAGCAGCAAGACAGGTCCCACTGAAGCTTTCTTT. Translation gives CASSKTGPTEAFF.

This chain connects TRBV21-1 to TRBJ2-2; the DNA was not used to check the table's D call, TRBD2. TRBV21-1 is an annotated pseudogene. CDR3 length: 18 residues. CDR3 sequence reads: CASLGLAGGSEDTGELFF. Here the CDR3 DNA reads TGTGCCAGCCTGGGGCTAGCGGGGGGATCCGAAGACACCGGGGAGCTGTTTTTT.

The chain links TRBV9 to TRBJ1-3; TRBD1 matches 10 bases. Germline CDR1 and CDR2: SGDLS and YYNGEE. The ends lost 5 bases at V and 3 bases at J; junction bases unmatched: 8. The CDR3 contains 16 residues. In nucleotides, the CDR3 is TGTGCCAGCAGTCGGACAGGGGGACTGGATGGAAACACCATATATTTT. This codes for CASSRTGGLDGNTIYF.